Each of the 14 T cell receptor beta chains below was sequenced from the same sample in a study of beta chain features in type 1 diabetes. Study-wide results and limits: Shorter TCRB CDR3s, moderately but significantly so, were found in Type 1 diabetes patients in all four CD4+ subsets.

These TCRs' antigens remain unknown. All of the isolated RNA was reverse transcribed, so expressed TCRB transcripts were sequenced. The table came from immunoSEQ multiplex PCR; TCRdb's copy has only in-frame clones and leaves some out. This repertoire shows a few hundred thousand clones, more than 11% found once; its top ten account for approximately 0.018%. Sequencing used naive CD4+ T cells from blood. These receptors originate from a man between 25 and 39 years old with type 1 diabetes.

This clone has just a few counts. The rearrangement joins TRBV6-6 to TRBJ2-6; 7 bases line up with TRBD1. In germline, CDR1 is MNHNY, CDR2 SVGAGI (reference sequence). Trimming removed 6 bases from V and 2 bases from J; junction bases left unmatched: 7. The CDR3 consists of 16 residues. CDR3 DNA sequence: TGTGCCAGCAGCAACAGGGGTTTAGCTGGGGCCAACGTCCTGACTTTC. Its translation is CASSNRGLAGANVLTF.

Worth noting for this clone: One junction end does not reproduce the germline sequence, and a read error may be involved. The CDR3 loop is CACSVGTTGSSGANVLTF. In DNA, the CDR3 is TGTGCCTGCAGCGTCGGGACGACAGGGTCCTCTGGGGCCAACGTCCTGACTTTC. The gene calls are TRBV9 and TRBJ2-6; 7 bases agree with TRBD1. Germline CDR1 SGDLS, CDR2 YYNGEE. CDR3 length: 18 residues. The full variable domain, in which reference TRBV9 and TRBJ2-6 provide the parts outside the CDR3, is DSGVTQTPKHLITATGQRVTLRCSPRSGDLSVYWYQQSLDQGLQFLIQYYNGEERAKGNILERFSAQQFPDLHSELNLSSLELGDSALYFCACSVGTTGSSGANVLTFGAGSRLTVL.

DNA for the CDR3: TGTGCCAGCAGCTTGCCGGGAACAGATACGCAGTATTTT. Encoded protein: CASSLPGTDTQYF. The J gene is TRBJ2-3, the V gene TRBV5-4; D is perhaps TRBD2 (5 bases). The germline V gene encodes CDR1 SGHNT and CDR2 YYREEE (reference sequence). V was shortened by 1 base and J by 3 bases, with 6 bases between the two germline ends. CDR3 length: 13 residues.

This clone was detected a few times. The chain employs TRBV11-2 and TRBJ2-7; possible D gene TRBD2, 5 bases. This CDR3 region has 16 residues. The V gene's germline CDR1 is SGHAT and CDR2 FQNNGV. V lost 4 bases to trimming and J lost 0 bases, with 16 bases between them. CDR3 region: CASSSPREGDSYEQYF. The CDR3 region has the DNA TGTGCCAGCAGCTCGCCCCGAGAGGGCGACTCCTACGAGCAGTACTTC.

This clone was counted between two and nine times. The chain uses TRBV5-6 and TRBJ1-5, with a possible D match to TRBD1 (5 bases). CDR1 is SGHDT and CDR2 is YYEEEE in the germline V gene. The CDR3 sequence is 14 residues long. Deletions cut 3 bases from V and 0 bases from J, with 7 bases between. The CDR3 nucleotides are TGTGCCAGCAGCTCCAGGGTTAGCAATCAGCCCCAGCATTTT. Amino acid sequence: CASSSRVSNQPQHF.

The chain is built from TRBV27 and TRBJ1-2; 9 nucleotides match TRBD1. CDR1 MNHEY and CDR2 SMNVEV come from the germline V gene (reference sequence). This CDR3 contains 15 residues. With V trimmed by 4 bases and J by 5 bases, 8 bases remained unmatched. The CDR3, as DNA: TGTGCCAGCAGTTCTCCGGGACAGGGTTCGTATGGCTACACCTTC. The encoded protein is CASSSPGQGSYGYTF.

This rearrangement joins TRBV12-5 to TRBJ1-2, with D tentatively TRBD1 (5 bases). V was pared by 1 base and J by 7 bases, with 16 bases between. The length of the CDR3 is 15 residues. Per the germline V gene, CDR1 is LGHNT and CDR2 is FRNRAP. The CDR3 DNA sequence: TGTGCTAGTGGTTTGGCCCTAGGTGGGGGAGGTGGCTACACCTTC. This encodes CASGLALGGGGGYTF.

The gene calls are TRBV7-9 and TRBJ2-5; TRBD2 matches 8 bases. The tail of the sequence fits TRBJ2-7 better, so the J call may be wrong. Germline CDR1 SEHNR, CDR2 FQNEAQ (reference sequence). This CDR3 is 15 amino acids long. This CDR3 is CANHPLAGSSYEQYF. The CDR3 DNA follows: TGTGCCAATCACCCATTAGCGGGGAGCTCCTACGAGCAGTACTTC.

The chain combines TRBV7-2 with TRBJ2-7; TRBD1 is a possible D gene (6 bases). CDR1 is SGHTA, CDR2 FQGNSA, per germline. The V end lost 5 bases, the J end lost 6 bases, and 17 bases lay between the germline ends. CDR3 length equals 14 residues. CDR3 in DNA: TGTGCCAGCAGCCCCTGGGACATAAGAACCGAGCAGTACTTC. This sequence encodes CASSPWDIRTEQYF.

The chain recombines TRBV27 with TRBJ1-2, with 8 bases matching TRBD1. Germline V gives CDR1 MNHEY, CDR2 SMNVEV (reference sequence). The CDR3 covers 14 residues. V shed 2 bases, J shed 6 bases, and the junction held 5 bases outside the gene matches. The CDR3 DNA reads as TGTGCCAGCAGTTTACGAGGGACAGGCGATGGCTACACCTTC. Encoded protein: CASSLRGTGDGYTF.

CDR3: CASSTPTRSYEQYF. CDR3 coding DNA: TGTGCCAGCAGCACACCAACACGCTCCTACGAGCAGTACTTC. The chain recombines TRBV11-1 with TRBJ2-7; D uncertain. This CDR3 spans 14 amino acids. In germline, CDR1 is SGHAT, CDR2 FQDESV (reference sequence). V gave up 5 bases and J gave up 0 bases, with 11 bases separating them.

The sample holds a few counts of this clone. DNA for the CDR3: TGTGCCAGCAGCCGCGGGGGGGCGGGGTACGAGCAGTACTTC. It encodes CASSRGGAGYEQYF. The chain is built from TRBV5-4 and TRBJ2-7; 9 bases fit TRBD2. V shed 4 bases, J shed 4 bases, and the junction held 6 bases outside the gene matches. The length of the CDR3 is 14 residues. The germline gives CDR1 SGHNT, CDR2 YYREEE (reference sequence).

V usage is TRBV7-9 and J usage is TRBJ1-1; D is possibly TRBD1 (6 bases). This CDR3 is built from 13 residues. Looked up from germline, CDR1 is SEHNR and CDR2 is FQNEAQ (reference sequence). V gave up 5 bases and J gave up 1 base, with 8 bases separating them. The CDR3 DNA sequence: TGTGCCAGCAGCCTACAGGGGAACACTGAAGCTTTCTTT. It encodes CASSLQGNTEAFF.

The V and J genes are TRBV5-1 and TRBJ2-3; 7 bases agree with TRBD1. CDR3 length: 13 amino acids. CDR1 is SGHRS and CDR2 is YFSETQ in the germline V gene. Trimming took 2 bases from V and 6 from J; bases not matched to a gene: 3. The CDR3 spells CASSLTGEDTQYF. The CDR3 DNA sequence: TGCGCCAGCAGCTTAACAGGGGAGGATACGCAGTATTTT.